The next 5 T cell receptor beta chains were all read from a single sample in a study of PD-1 blockade in classical Hodgkin lymphoma (dated by TCRdb to about 2020). Library construction relied on the immunoSEQ multiplex PCR assay. TCRdb stores this immuneACCESS table with in-frame sequences only. Part of the clones is absent; in the studies checked, under half of the shortfall reflects unresolved V genes, and no reason is known for the rest. The sample has roughly 25,000 clones on record, roughly four fifths of them singletons. The ten largest account for about 9.9% of the sample. The sample's time point label, in plain terms: cycle 2 day 1 (C2D1) of nivolumab. Every trial patient had relapsed after autologous stem cell transplantation, and cohorts A, B and C differed in prior brentuximab vedotin exposure. The specimen was peripheral blood mononuclear cells (PBMCs), collected before the second cycle of nivolumab. The receptors derive from a human donor with classical Hodgkin lymphoma.

The chain recombines TRBV10-3 with TRBJ1-3; possible D gene TRBD1, 5 bases. The CDR3 totals 14 residues. V was shortened by 11 bases and J by 0 bases, with 14 bases between the two germline ends. CDR1 and CDR2 (germline): ENHRY, SYGVKD. This CDR3 reads CAARQFTSGNTIYF. CDR3 nucleotides: TGTGCCGCCCGACAGTTTACCTCTGGAAACACCATATATTTT.

The rearrangement uses TRBV28 and TRBJ1-6; D is uncertain. The CDR3 has 15 residues. Per the germline V gene, CDR1 is MDHEN and CDR2 is SYDVKM. The germline V and J ends were trimmed by 6 bases and 0 bases, with 9 bases remaining between them. CDR3 DNA: TGTGCCAGCAGGCCCCAGAGCTCCTATAATTCACCCCTCCACTTT. Its protein product is CASRPQSSYNSPLHF.

The gene calls are TRBV6-4 and TRBJ2-7; D gene unclear. Trimming took off 7 bases at V and 3 bases at J, with 10 bases between the two ends. CDR3 size: 12 residues. Germline CDR1 and CDR2: MRHNA and SNTAGT. The CDR3: CASITAHYEQYF. CDR3 DNA sequence: TGTGCCAGCATCACCGCCCACTACGAGCAGTACTTC.

This rearrangement joins TRBV15 to TRBJ2-2; D might be TRBD1 (5 bases). The CDR3 runs 12 residues. CDR1 is LNHNV and CDR2 is YYDKDF in the germline V gene (reference sequence). The ends were cut back, 6 bases at V and 5 bases at J, with 7 bases in the middle. In nucleotides, the CDR3 is TGTGCCACCAGAAAGGGGACCGGGGAGCTGTTTTTT. Amino acid sequence: CATRKGTGELFF.

This chain joins TRBV19 and TRBJ1-1, with TRBD1 matching 10 bases. Trimming took 7 bases from V and 1 from J; bases not matched to a gene: 15. The CDR3 is 18 amino acids. The germline gives CDR1 LNHDA, CDR2 SQIVND (reference sequence). CDR3 loop: CASKKGFRDRGKNTEAFF. CDR3 sequence (DNA): TGTGCCAGTAAAAAAGGGTTCCGGGACAGGGGAAAGAACACTGAAGCTTTCTTT.